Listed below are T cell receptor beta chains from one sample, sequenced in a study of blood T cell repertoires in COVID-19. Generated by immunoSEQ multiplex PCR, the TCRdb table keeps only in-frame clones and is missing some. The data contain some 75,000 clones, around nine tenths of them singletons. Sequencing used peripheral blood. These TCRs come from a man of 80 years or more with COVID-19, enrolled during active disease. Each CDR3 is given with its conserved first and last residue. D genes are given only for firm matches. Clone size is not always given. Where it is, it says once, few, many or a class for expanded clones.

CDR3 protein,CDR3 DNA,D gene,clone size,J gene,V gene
CASSPSSDHIETQYF,TGTGCCAGCAGTCCTTCCAGCGACCACATAGAGACCCAGTACTTC,NA,NA,TRBJ2-5,TRBV7-2
CASSLDRVWGNTIYF,TGTGCCAGCAGCTTGGACAGGGTGTGGGGAAACACCATATATTTT,NA,once,TRBJ1-3,TRBV5-4
CASSVTGTGNTIYF,TGTGCCAGCAGCGTAACCGGTACTGGAAACACCATATATTTT,NA,NA,TRBJ1-3,TRBV9
CASSITGADSPLHF,TGTGCCAGTAGTATAACAGGGGCTGATTCACCCCTCCACTTT,TRBD1,NA,TRBJ1-6,TRBV19
CASSDGGLGTDTQYF,TGTGCCAGCAGTGACGGGGGATTGGGCACAGATACGCAGTATTTT,NA,NA,TRBJ2-3,TRBV6-1
CASSPQQANSPLHF,TGTGCCAGCTCACCACAACAGGCCAATTCACCCCTCCACTTT,NA,NA,TRBJ1-6,TRBV18
CASSPIRHRGRYGYTF,TGTGCCAGCAGCCCGATAAGGCACAGGGGACGCTATGGCTACACCTTC,TRBD1,NA,TRBJ1-2,TRBV7-9
CASSLRGQGNQPQHF,TGTGCCAGCAGCCTCAGGGGGCAGGGCAATCAGCCCCAGCATTTT,TRBD1,NA,TRBJ1-5,TRBV3-1/TRBV3-2
CASSHQGVGTEAFF,TGTGCCAGCAGCCATCAGGGGGTAGGCACTGAAGCTTTCTTT,TRBD1,NA,TRBJ1-1,TRBV5-5
CASTLDIPTRGYTF,TGTGCCAGCACCCTGGACATTCCAACGAGGGGCTACACCTTC,NA,NA,TRBJ1-2,TRBV2
CASSLGPGSGYTF,TGTGCCAGCAGCTTAGGCCCGGGAAGTGGCTACACCTTC,NA,NA,TRBJ1-2,TRBV11-3
CASALMGGSTDTQYF,TGTGCCAGCGCCCTAATGGGGGGGAGCACAGATACGCAGTATTTT,TRBD2,NA,TRBJ2-3,TRBV5-6
CASSYDRDRDNEQFF,TGTGCCAGCAGTTACGACCGGGACAGGGACAATGAGCAGTTCTTC,TRBD1,NA,TRBJ2-1,TRBV6-2/TRBV6-3
CASSLNRGRGETQYF,TGTGCCAGCTCACTCAACAGGGGGCGTGGGGAGACCCAGTACTTC,TRBD1,NA,TRBJ2-5,TRBV18
CASSRGQGSNSPLHF,TGTGCCAGCAGTCGCGGACAGGGGTCTAATTCACCCCTCCACTTT,TRBD1,NA,TRBJ1-6,TRBV6-2/TRBV6-3
CASSSLAGEDTQYF,TGTGCCAGTAGTAGCCTAGCGGGGGAAGATACGCAGTATTTT,TRBD2,few,TRBJ2-3,TRBV19
CASSPPVRATEAFF,TGTGCCAGCTCACCACCGGTCAGGGCCACTGAAGCTTTCTTT,NA,NA,TRBJ1-1,TRBV18
CASADTTGRGYGYTF,TGTGCCAGCGCTGATACGACAGGGAGAGGCTATGGCTACACCTTC,TRBD1,NA,TRBJ1-2,TRBV6-6
CASSSIRYRASTYEQYF,TGTGCCAGCAGTTCCATCCGATACAGGGCAAGTACCTACGAGCAGTACTTC,NA,few,TRBJ2-7,TRBV27
CASSDRVGNSPLHF,TGTGCCAGCAGTGACAGGGTTGGTAATTCACCCCTCCACTTT,NA,NA,TRBJ1-6,TRBV2
CASSLTGMNTEAFF,TGTGCCAGCAGCTTAACAGGGATGAACACTGAAGCTTTCTTT,NA,NA,TRBJ1-1,TRBV7-8
CASSLGFGNRGQETQYF,TGCGCCAGCAGCTTGGGTTTTGGTAACAGGGGGCAAGAGACCCAGTACTTC,TRBD1,NA,TRBJ2-5,TRBV5-1
CASSSILLGLNDEQYF,TGTGCCAGCAGCTCTATCTTACTGGGGCTGAACGACGAGCAGTACTTC,NA,NA,TRBJ2-7,TRBV7-9
CASSLGTSGSTDTQYF,TGTGCCAGCAGCTTAGGGACTAGCGGTAGCACAGATACGCAGTATTTT,TRBD2,NA,TRBJ2-3,TRBV7-3
CASSGQAPGQPQHF,TGTGCCAGCAGTGGACAGGCACCCGGTCAGCCCCAGCATTTT,NA,NA,TRBJ1-5,TRBV2
CASSDTGSSYEQYF,TGCGCCAGCAGCGATACAGGGAGCTCCTACGAGCAGTACTTC,NA,once,TRBJ2-7,TRBV5-1
CASSQGNYGYTF,TGTGCCAGCAGTCAGGGTAATTATGGCTACACCTTC,NA,NA,TRBJ1-2,TRBV6-1
CSVDRIVSGNTIYF,TGCAGCGTTGACAGAATTGTCTCTGGAAACACCATATATTTT,NA,NA,TRBJ1-3,TRBV29-1
CASSLGAGNQPQHF,TGTGCCAGCAGCTTAGGGGCAGGAAATCAGCCCCAGCATTTT,NA,NA,TRBJ1-5,TRBV13
CASSQLDRATNEKLFF,TGTGCCAGCAGCCAATTGGACAGAGCAACTAATGAAAAACTGTTTTTT,NA,NA,TRBJ1-4,TRBV3-1/TRBV3-2
CASSLGQTPNYGYTF,TGTGCCAGTAGTTTGGGGCAGACACCCAACTATGGCTACACCTTC,NA,NA,TRBJ1-2,TRBV19
CASSYSGLAGYNEQFF,TGTGCCAGCAGTTACTCGGGGCTAGCGGGGTACAATGAGCAGTTCTTC,TRBD2,NA,TRBJ2-1,TRBV6-5
CASGGDSNQPQHF,TGTGCCAGCGGAGGGGATAGCAATCAGCCCCAGCATTTT,NA,NA,TRBJ1-5,TRBV28
CASSQDDRADEGYTF,TGCGCCAGCAGCCAAGATGACAGGGCGGACGAAGGCTACACCTTC,TRBD1,once,TRBJ1-2,TRBV4-1
CASSPTTGLNTEAFF,TGTGCCAGCTCACCCACGACAGGACTTAACACTGAAGCTTTCTTT,NA,NA,TRBJ1-1,TRBV18
CASSMEGEETQYF,TGCGCCAGCAGCATGGAGGGAGAAGAGACCCAGTACTTC,NA,NA,TRBJ2-5,TRBV5-1
CASSLAYREYEQYF,TGTGCCAGCAGCTTAGCTTACAGGGAATACGAGCAGTACTTC,NA,once,TRBJ2-7,TRBV7-2
CASSAGTSGATNTQYF,TGTGCCAGCAGCGCCGGGACTAGCGGGGCAACTAATACGCAGTATTTT,TRBD2,few,TRBJ2-3,TRBV9
CASSLDPGNYGYTF,TGCGCCAGCAGCTTGGATCCGGGAAACTATGGCTACACCTTC,NA,NA,TRBJ1-2,TRBV5-1
CASSNPGGPYEQYF,TGTGCCAGCAGTAACCCAGGGGGCCCCTACGAGCAGTACTTC,TRBD1,few,TRBJ2-7,TRBV6-2/TRBV6-3
CARSWYAGTGFKNTEAFF,TGTGCCAGAAGCTGGTACGCCGGGACAGGGTTTAAGAACACTGAAGCTTTCTTT,TRBD1,few,TRBJ1-1,TRBV5-3
CASSLGAQPRGYTF,TGTGCCAGCAGTCTAGGGGCCCAGCCCCGTGGCTACACCTTC,NA,NA,TRBJ1-2,TRBV28
CASRLKPGGGSYEQYF,TGTGCCAGCAGATTAAAACCCGGGGGAGGATCCTACGAGCAGTACTTC,NA,NA,TRBJ2-7,TRBV5-6
CASSWTVNQPQHF,TGTGCCAGCTCATGGACAGTCAATCAGCCCCAGCATTTT,NA,NA,TRBJ1-5,TRBV18
CASSFGDILNTEAFF,TGTGCCAGCAGCTTTGGGGACATCTTGAACACTGAAGCTTTCTTT,NA,once,TRBJ1-1,TRBV11-3
CASSLGVNTEAFF,TGTGCCAGCAGCCTAGGAGTGAACACTGAAGCTTTCTTT,NA,NA,TRBJ1-1,TRBV3-1/TRBV3-2
CAINSQASLEAFF,TGTGCCATCAATTCGCAGGCCTCCCTTGAAGCTTTCTTT,NA,few,TRBJ1-1,TRBV6-6
CASSDTGSFNQPQHF,TGTGCCAGCAGTGACACAGGGTCCTTCAATCAGCCCCAGCATTTT,NA,NA,TRBJ1-5,TRBV2
CASSTQGRETQYF,TGTGCCAGTAGTACCCAGGGTAGGGAGACCCAGTACTTC,NA,NA,TRBJ2-5,TRBV19
CASSFGTGQGNEQFF,TGTGCCAGCAGCTTCGGGACAGGACAGGGCAATGAGCAGTTCTTC,TRBD1,NA,TRBJ2-1,TRBV7-9
CASSSVRGLNTEAFF,TGCGCCAGCAGCTCGGTTAGGGGTCTGAACACTGAAGCTTTCTTT,NA,NA,TRBJ1-1,TRBV5-1
CASRTSRQSNQPQHF,TGTGCCAGCAGAACATCCCGACAAAGCAATCAGCCCCAGCATTTT,NA,NA,TRBJ1-5,TRBV6-5
CASSPVRGQGYGYTF,TGTGCCAGCAGCCCCGTAAGGGGCCAGGGGTATGGCTACACCTTC,NA,few,TRBJ1-2,TRBV9